The subject of this entry is one T cell receptor (beta chain). The clone's antigen remains unknown. Base quality data are lacking; no much larger clone is found one base away. The sample's time point label, in plain terms: persistent/refractory GD, antithyroid drugs over 5 years with positive TRAb. RNA was extracted from PBMCs in TRIzol for both TCR sequencing and RNA sequencing. The diagnosis of Graves' disease was made according to American Thyroid Association guidelines. Patients for the study were recruited at an endocrinology department in Xi'an, China. Each patient gave around 9.2 milliliters of peripheral blood, collected in an EDTA anticoagulant tube. Ficoll Paque Plus density gradient separation was used to isolate PBMCs, and no further T cell sorting was done. An Agilent 2100 Bioanalyzer and agarose gel were used to check RNA quality, and a NanoDrop 2000 was used to measure RNA concentration.

Library method: multiplex PCR. The listed sequencing device is Illumina HiSeq 4000. To build TCR beta libraries, CDR3 regions were amplified by Arm-PCR using iRepertoire HTBI primers. PCR products were gel purified before sequencing. The authors processed their data as follows. A total of 60 to 80 TRBV and approximately 15 TRBJ segments were identified across samples and were used for gene usage analysis of CDR3 amino acid clonotypes. COPE and FqMerger were used to merge the filtered high-quality paired reads into contigs. BLAST was used to align contigs to the IMGT TRBV, TRBD and TRBJ reference genes, and CDR3 was defined following IMGT. Any clonotype with a frequency above 0.1% was classified as a highly expanded clone. Repertoire diversity was measured by Shannon entropy, and V-J evenness by the Gini coefficient. Public clonotypes were defined as clonotypes shared by more than one individual. Using fastp at Q25 and MiXCR, TCRdb reprocessed the public reads and kept productive beta chains. For every CDR3 protein sequence, its rows merge into one entry that carries the most common genes and DNA. The V and J calls reflect TCRdb's pipeline rather than the authors' work. This sample is represented by about 400,000 distinct CDR3 sequences; roughly 20% of them were singletons. Around 21% of the sample belongs to the ten largest clones.

The data stem from a study of regulatory T cells in long-lasting Graves disease (dated by TCRdb to the early 2020s). About the full investigation: Persistent Graves' disease was defined as antithyroid drug treatment for over 5 years with persistently positive TSH receptor autoantibodies. Patients with persistent Graves' disease were compared with patients with newly diagnosed Graves' disease using TCR sequencing and RNA sequencing of peripheral blood. The study was registered as a clinical trial and conducted in China. A total of some 35 samples underwent TCR sequencing: about 13 from persistent and approximately 20 from newly diagnosed Graves' disease patients. Antithyroid drugs had been taken for approximately 9.5 years on average by persistent Graves' disease patients in the clinical cohort. Beyond this particular receptor, the publication reports: Sequencing and analysis were limited to the TCR beta chain. The authors noted that the small sample size was a limitation that may lower accuracy. Compared with newly diagnosed patients, patients with persistent Graves' disease had lower TCR Shannon entropy and fewer highly expanded clones, which suggests clonal expansion. The study examined only peripheral blood because the primary lesion, thyroid tissue, could not be accessed. A larger number of public clonotypes was shared among persistent patients (under 3,000) than among newly diagnosed patients (around 970). Preferential use of TRBV28, TRBJ1-2 and TRBJ2-5 was observed in persistent disease, whereas TRBV20-1 and TRBJ2-1 were favored in newly diagnosed disease.

Inclusive of the bounding cysteine and phenylalanine, the CDR3 is 14 residues long. The only DNA kept is the CDR3, 42 bases in frame from the first base. Trimming removed 0 bases from V and 2 bases from J, leaving 5 bases between the germline ends. CDR1 SGDLS and CDR2 YYNGEE were looked up in the germline V gene. Recombination connected TRBV9 to TRBJ2-2, with the D gene too uncertain to name. Sequencing was performed on peripheral blood mononuclear cells (PBMCs), taken when the disease was refractory, from a patient treated with antithyroid drugs. The receptor's source is a female donor with Graves disease. The CDR3 loop reads CASSVGHNTGELFF. The base sequence is TGTGCCAGCAGCGTAGGACACAACACCGGGGAGCTGTTTTTT.